The entry that follows covers one T cell receptor (beta chain) sequence. Clones were read by immunoSEQ multiplex PCR, and TCRdb kept only the in-frame ones, dropping some. The sample comprises about 63,000 clones, 85% of which are singletons, and approximately 5% rests with the top ten. This CDR3 region has 12 residues. The germline V and J ends were trimmed by 6 bases and 3 bases, with 11 bases remaining between them. Germline CDR1 SQVTM, CDR2 ANQGSEA. The data originate from a study of control samples from healthy donors and cancer patients. The TCR sequence derives from a man aged 35-49 years in good health. Sequenced input: blood. V gene TRBV29-1 combines with J gene TRBJ1-1, with D possibly TRBD1 on 5 matching bases. CDR3 sequence: CSVRRGDTEAFF. For the CDR3, the DNA is TGCAGCGTCCGAAGAGGGGACACTGAAGCTTTCTTT.